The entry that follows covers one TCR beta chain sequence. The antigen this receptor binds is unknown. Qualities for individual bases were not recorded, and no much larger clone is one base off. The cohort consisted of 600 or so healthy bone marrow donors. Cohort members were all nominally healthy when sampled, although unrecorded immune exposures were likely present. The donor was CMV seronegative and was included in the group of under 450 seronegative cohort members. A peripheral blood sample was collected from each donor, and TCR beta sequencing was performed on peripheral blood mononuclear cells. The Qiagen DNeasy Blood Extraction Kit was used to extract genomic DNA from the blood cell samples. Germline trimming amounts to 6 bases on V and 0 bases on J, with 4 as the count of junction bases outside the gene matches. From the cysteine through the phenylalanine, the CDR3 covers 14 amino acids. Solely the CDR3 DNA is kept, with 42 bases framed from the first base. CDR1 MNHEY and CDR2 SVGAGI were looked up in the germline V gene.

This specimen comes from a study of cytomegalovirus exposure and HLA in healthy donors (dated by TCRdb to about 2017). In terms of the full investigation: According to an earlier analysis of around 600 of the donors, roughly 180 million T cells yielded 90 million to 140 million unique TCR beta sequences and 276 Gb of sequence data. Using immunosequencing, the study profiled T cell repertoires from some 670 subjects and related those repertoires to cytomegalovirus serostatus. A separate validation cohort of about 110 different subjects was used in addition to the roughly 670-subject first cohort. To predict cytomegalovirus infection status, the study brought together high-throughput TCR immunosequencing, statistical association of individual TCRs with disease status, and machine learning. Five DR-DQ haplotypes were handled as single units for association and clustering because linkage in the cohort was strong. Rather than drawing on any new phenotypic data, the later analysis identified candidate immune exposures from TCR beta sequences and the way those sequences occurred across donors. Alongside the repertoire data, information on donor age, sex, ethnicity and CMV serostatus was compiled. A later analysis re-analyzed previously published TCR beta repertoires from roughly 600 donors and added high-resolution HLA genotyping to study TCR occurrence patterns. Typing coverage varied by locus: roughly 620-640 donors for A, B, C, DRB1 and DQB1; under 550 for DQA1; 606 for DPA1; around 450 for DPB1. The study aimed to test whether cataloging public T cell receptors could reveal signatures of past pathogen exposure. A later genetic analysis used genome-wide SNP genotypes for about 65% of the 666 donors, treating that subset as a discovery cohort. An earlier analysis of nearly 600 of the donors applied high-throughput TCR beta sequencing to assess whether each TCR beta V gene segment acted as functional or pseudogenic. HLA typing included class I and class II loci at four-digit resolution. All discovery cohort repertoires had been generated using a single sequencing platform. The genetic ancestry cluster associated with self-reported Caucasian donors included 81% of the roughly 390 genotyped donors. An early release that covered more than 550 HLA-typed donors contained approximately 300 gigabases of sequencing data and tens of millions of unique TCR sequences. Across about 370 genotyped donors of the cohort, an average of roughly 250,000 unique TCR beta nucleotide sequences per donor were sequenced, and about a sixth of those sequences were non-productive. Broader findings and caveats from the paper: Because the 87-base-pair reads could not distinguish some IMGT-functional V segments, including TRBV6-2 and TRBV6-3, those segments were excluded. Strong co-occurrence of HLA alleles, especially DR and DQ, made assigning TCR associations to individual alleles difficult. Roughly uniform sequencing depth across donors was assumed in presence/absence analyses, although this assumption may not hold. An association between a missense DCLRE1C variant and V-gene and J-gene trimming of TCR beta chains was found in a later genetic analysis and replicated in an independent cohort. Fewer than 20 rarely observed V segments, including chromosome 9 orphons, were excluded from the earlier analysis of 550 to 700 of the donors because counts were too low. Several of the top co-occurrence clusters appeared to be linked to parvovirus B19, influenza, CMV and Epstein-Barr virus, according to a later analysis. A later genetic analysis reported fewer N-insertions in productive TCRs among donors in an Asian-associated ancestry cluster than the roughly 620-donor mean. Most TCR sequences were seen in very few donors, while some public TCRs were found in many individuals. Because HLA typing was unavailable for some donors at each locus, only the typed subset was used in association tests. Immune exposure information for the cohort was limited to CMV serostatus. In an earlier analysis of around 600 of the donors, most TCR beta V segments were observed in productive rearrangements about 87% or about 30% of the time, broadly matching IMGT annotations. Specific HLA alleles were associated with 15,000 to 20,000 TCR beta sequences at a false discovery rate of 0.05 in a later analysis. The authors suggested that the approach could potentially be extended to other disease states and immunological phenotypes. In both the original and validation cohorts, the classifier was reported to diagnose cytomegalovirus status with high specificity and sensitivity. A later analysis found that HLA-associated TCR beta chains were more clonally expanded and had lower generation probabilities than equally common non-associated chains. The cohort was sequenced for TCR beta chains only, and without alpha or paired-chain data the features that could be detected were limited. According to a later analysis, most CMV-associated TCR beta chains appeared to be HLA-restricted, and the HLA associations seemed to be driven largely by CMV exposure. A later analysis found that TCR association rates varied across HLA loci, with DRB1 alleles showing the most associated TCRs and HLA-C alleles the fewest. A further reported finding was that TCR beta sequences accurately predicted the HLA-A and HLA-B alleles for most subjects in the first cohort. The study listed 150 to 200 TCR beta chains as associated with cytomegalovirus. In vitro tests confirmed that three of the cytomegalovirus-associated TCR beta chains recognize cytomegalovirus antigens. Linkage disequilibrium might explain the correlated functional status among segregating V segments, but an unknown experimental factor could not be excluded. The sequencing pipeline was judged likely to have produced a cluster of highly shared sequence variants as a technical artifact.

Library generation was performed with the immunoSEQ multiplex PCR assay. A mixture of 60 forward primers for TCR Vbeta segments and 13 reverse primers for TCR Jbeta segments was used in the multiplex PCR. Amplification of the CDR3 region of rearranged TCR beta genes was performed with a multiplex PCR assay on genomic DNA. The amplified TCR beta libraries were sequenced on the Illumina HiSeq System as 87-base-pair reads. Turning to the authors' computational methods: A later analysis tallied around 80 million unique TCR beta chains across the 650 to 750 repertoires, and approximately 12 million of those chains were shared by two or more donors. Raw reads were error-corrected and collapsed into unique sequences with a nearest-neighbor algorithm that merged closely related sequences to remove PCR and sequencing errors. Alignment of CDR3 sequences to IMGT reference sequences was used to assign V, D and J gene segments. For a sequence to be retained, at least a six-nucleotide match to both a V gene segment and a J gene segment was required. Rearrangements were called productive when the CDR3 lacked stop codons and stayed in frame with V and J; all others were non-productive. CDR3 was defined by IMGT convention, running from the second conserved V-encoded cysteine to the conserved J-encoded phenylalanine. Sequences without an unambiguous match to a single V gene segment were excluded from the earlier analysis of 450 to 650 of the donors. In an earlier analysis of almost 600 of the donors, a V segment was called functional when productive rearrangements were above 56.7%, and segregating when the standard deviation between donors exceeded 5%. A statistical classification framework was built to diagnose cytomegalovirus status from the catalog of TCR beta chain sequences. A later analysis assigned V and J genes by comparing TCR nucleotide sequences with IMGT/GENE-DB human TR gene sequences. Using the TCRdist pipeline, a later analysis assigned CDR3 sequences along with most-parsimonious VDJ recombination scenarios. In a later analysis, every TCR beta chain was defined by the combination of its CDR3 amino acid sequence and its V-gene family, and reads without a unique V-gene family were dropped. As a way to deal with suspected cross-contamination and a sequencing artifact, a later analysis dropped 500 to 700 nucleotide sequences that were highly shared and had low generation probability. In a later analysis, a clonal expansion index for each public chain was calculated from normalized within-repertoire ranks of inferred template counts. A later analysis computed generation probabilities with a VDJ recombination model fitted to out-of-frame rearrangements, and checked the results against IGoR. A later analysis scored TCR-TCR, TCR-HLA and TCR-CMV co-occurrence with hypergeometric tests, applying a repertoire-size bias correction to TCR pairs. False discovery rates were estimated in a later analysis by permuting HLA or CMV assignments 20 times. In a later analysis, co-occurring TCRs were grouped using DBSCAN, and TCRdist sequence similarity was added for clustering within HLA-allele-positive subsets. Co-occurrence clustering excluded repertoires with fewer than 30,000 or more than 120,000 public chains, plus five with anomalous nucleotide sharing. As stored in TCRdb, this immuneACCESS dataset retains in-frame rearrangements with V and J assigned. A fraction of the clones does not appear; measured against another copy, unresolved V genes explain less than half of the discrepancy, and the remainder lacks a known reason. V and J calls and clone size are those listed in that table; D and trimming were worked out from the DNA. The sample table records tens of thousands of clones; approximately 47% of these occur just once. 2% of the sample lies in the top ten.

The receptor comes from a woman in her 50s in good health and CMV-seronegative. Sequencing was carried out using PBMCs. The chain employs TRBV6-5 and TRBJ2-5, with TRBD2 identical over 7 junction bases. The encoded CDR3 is CASRSGGNQETQYF. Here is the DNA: TGTGCCAGCAGATCCGGGGGGAACCAAGAGACCCAGTACTTC.